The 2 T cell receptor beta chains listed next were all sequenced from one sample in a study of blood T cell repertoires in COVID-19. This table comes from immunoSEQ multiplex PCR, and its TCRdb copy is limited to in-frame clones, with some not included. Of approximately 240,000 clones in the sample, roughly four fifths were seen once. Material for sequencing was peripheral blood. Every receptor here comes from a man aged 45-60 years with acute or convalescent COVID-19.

The CDR3 is CASSGGLPREKLFF. Written as DNA, the CDR3 is TGCGCCAGCAGCGGGGGACTCCCCCGGGAAAAACTGTTTTTT. This chain uses TRBV5-1 with TRBJ1-4, with TRBD1 as a possible D gene (5 bases). The CDR3 loop spans 14 amino acids. Between the trimmed V and J ends, which lost 4 bases and 8 bases, there was a span of 15 bases. Germline V gene sequence: CDR1 SGHRS, CDR2 YFSETQ.

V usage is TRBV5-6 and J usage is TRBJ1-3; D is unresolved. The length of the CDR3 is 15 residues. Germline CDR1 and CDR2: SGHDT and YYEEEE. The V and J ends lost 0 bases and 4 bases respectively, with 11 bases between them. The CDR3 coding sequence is TGTGCCAGCAGCTTGGAAGGACTCACCGGAAACACCATATATTTT. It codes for CASSLEGLTGNTIYF.